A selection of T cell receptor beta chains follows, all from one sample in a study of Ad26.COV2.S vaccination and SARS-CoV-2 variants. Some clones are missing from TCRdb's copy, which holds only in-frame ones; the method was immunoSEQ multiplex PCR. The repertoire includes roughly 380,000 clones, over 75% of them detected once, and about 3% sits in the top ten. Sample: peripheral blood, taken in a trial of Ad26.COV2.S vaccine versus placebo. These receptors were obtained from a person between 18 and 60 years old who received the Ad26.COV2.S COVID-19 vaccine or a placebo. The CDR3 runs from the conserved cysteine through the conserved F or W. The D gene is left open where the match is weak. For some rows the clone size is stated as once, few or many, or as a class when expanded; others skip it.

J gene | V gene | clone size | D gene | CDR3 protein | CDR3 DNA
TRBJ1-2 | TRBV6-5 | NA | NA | CASSYSARRANYGYTF | TGTGCCAGCAGTTACTCAGCGAGAAGAGCTAACTATGGCTACACCTTC
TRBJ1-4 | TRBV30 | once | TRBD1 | CAWSEGAGNNEKLFF | TGTGCCTGGAGTGAGGGGGCAGGAAATAATGAAAAACTGTTTTTT
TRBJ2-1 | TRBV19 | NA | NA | CASTHDSMLHNEQFF | TGTGCCAGTACCCACGACAGTATGTTGCACAATGAGCAGTTCTTC
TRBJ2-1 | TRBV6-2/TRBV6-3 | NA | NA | CASSFTYYNEQFF | TGTGCCAGCAGTTTTACCTACTACAATGAGCAGTTCTTC
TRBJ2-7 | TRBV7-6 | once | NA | CASRKGGDSEQYF | TGTGCCAGCAGAAAGGGGGGAGATTCCGAGCAGTACTTC
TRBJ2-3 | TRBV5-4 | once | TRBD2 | CASSSGLAGPDTDTQYF | TGTGCCAGCAGTTCGGGACTAGCGGGGCCGGACACAGATACGCAGTATTTT
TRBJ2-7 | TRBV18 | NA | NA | CASSREAVSYEQYF | TGTGCCAGCTCCCGAGAGGCAGTCTCCTACGAGCAGTACTTC
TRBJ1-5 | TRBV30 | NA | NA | CACNSESGQPQHF | TGTGCCTGCAACAGCGAATCCGGTCAGCCCCAGCATTTT
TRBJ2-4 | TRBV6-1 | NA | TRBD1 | CASSEFLGQKNIQYF | TGTGCCAGCAGTGAATTTCTGGGACAGAAAAACATTCAGTACTTC
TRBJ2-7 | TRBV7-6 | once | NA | CASSLGANEQYF | TGTGCCAGCAGCCTCGGTGCCAACGAGCAGTACTTC
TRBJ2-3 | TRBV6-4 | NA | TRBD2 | CASKPLAASTDTQYF | TGTGCCAGCAAGCCTCTAGCGGCTAGCACAGATACGCAGTATTTT
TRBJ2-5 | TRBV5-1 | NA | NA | CASSFRLRGETQYF | TGCGCCAGCAGCTTCCGGCTCAGGGGAGAGACCCAGTACTTC
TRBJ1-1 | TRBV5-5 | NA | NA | CASSRTVGGTEAFF | TGTGCCAGCAGCCGGACAGTCGGCGGGACTGAAGCTTTCTTT
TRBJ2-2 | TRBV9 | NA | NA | CASSGGGDTGELFF | TGTGCCAGCAGCGGGGGCGGGGATACCGGGGAGCTGTTTTTT
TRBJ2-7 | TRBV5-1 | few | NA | CASSLAGAEQYF | TGCGCCAGCAGCTTGGCAGGGGCCGAGCAGTACTTC
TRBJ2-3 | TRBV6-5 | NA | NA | CASTDGQGSTDTQYF | TGTGCCAGCACCGACGGGCAGGGGAGCACAGATACGCAGTATTTT
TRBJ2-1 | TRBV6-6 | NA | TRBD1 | CASSGRDRGQDEQFF | TGTGCCAGCAGTGGCCGGGACAGGGGGCAGGATGAGCAGTTCTTC
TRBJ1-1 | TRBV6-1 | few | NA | CASSDRGLNTEAFF | TGTGCCAGCAGTGACAGGGGACTGAACACTGAAGCTTTCTTT
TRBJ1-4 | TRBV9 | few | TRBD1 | CASSANRGLAEKLFF | TGTGCCAGCAGCGCCAACAGGGGGTTGGCTGAAAAACTGTTTTTT
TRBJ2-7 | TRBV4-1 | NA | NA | CASSQVPRATYEQYF | TGCGCCAGCAGCCAAGTTCCCAGGGCCACCTACGAGCAGTACTTC